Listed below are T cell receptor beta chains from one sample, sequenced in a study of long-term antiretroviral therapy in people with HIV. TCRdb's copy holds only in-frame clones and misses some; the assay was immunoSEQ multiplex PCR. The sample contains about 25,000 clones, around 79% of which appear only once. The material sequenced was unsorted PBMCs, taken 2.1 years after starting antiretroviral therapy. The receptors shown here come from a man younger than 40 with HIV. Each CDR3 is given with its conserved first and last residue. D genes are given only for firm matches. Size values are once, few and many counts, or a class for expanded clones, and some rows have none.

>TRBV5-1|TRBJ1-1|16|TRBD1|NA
TGCGCCAGCAGCTTGGCCCCGGGACAGGGCCTCACTGAAGCTTTCTTT
CASSLAPGQGLTEAFF
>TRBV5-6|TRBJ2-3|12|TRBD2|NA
TGTGCCAGCAGCTCAATAGCGGGGGAGCAGTATTTT
CASSSIAGEQYF
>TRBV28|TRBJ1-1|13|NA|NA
TGTGCCAGCACCTTATCGCTGGGCACTGAAGCTTTCTTT
CASTLSLGTEAFF
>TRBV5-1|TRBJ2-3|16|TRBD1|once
TGCGCCAGCAGCTTGGGATGGGACAGCCCCACAGATACGCAGTATTTT
CASSLGWDSPTDTQYF
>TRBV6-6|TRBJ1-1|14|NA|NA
TGTGCCAGCAGGGGAAGGGGGGGGAACACTGAAGCTTTCTTT
CASRGRGGNTEAFF
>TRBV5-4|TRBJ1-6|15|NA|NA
TGTGCCAGCAGCTTGGACGGGGTTGGGTCCTCTCCCCTCCACTTT
CASSLDGVGSSPLHF
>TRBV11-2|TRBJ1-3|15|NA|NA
TGTGCCAGCAGTCCCCTGGGGGGTTATGGAAACACCATATATTTT
CASSPLGGYGNTIYF
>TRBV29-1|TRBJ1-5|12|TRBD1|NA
TGCAGCGCAGGGACAGGGGATCAGCCCCAGCATTTT
CSAGTGDQPQHF
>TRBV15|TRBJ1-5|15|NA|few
TGTGCCACCAGCAGAGATCTTGGCAGCAATCAGCCCCAGCATTTT
CATSRDLGSNQPQHF
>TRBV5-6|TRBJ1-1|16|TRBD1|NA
TGTGCCAGCAGCTGGGGGCCCAGGGGGAGAGACACTGAAGCTTTCTTT
CASSWGPRGRDTEAFF
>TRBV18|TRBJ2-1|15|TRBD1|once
TGTGCCAGCTCACGACAGGGGGCGGCCTACAATGAGCAGTTCTTC
CASSRQGAAYNEQFF
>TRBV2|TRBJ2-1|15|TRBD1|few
TGTGCCAGCAGTCCAGACAGGGTGGGGAGCAATGAGCAGTTCTTC
CASSPDRVGSNEQFF
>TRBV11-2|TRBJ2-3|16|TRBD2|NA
TGTGCCAGCAGCTTAGTTAGCGGGACAAGCACAGATACGCAGTATTTT
CASSLVSGTSTDTQYF
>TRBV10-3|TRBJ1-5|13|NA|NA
TGTGCCATCAGTGAGTATAGCAATCAGCCCCAGCATTTT
CAISEYSNQPQHF
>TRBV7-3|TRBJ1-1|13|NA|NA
TGTGCCAGCAGCTCACGCGGCGCAGATGAAGCTTTCTTT
CASSSRGADEAFF
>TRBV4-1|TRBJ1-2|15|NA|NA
TGCGCCAGCAGCCAAGAGTGGGCACCTACGGGCGGCTACACCTTC
CASSQEWAPTGGYTF
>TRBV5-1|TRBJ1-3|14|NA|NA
TGCGCCAGCAGCTTGGCCTCCTCTGGAAACACCATATATTTT
CASSLASSGNTIYF
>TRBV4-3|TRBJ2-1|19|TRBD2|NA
TGCGCCAGCAGCCAAGATGGGGCTAGCGGGAGGGCCGCCTACAATGAGCAGTTCTTC
CASSQDGASGRAAYNEQFF
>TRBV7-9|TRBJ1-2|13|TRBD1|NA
TGTGCCAGCAGCCCCGGGACAGAAAATGGCTACACCTTC
CASSPGTENGYTF
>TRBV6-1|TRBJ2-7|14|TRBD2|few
TGTGCCAGCTTTGAGCGGGAGGGCGGCTACGAGCAGTACTTC
CASFEREGGYEQYF
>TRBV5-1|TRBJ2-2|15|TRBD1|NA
TGCGCCAGCAGCTTCCAGGGGGCGGACACCGGGGAGCTGTTTTTT
CASSFQGADTGELFF
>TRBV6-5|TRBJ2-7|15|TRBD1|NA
TGTGCCAGCAGCCCCGGGACAGGGCATTCCTACGAGCAGTACTTC
CASSPGTGHSYEQYF
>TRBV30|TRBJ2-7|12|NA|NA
TGTGCCTGGGGGGACATTTCCTACGAGCAGTACTTC
CAWGDISYEQYF
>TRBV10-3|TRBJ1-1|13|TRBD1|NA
TGTGCCATCAGTGACAGGGGGCTAACTGAAGCTTTCTTT
CAISDRGLTEAFF
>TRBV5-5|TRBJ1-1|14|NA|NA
TGTGCCAGCATCGGCGGCGGAATGAACACTGAAGCTTTCTTT
CASIGGGMNTEAFF
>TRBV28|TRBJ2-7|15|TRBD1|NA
TGTGCCAGCAAAACAGGGGCCCGGGTTTCCTACGAGCAGTACTTC
CASKTGARVSYEQYF
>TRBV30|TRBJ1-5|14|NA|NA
TGTGCCTGGAGTGTAAGGTCAGGCCTTCAGCCCCAGCATTTT
CAWSVRSGLQPQHF
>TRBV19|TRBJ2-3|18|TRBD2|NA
TGTGCCAGTAGTACGACTAGCGGGAGGGCCCCGGCCACAGATACGCAGTATTTT
CASSTTSGRAPATDTQYF
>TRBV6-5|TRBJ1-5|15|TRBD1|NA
TGTGCCAGCAGTTACGATCGGACAGGGGCCCTGCCCCAGCATTTT
CASSYDRTGALPQHF
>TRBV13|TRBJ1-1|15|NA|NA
TGTGCCAGCAGCTTAGTAGTCGGTTCGAACACTGAAGCTTTCTTT
CASSLVVGSNTEAFF
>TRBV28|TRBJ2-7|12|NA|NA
TGTGCCAGCAGACGCCAAGTTAGCGAGCAGTACTTC
CASRRQVSEQYF
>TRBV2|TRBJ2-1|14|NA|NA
TGTGCCAGCAGTGAACGAGGGATAAACAATGAGCAGTTCTTC
CASSERGINNEQFF
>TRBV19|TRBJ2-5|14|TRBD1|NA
TGTGCCAGTAGTAGAGGACAGGGTAAAGAGACCCAGTACTTC
CASSRGQGKETQYF
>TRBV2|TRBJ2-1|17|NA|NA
TGTGCCAGCAGTGATAACCCTCTAGTTTCGGGCTACAATGAGCAGTTCTTC
CASSDNPLVSGYNEQFF
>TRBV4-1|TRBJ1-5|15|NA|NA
TGCGCCAGCAGCCAAGACGGCCCCGGGGGTCAGCCCCAGCATTTT
CASSQDGPGGQPQHF
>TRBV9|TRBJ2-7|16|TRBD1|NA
TGTGCCAGCAGCGTAGGGGGACAGGCGTCCCACTACGAGCAGTACTTC
CASSVGGQASHYEQYF
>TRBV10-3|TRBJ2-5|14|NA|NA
TGTGCCATCAGATCTGGGAGTGGGAAGGAGACCCAGTACTTC
CAIRSGSGKETQYF
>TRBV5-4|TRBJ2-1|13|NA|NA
TGTGCCAGCAGCTTGCGGGGGCCCAATGAGCAGTTCTTC
CASSLRGPNEQFF
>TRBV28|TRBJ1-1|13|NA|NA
TGTGCCAGCAGTTCCGGACAAATCACTGAAGCTTTCTTT
CASSSGQITEAFF
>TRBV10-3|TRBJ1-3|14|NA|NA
TGTGCCATCAGTGAGCCGGGGAATGGAAACACCATATATTTT
CAISEPGNGNTIYF
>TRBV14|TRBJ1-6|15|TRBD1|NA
TGTGCCAGCAGCCAAGCCGGGACAGGGTCTGTTCACCTCCACTTT
CASSQAGTGSVHLHF
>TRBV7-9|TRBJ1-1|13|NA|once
TGTGCCAGCAGGGACGGACAGAACACTGAAGCTTTCTTT
CASRDGQNTEAFF
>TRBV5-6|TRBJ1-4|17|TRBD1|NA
TGTGCCAGCAGCTTGCGGGGGCGTGGGGGACAGAGTGAAAAACTGTTTTTT
CASSLRGRGGQSEKLFF
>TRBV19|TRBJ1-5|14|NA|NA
TGTGCCAGTAGTTTTACAGGGACGCGGCAGCCCCAGCATTTT
CASSFTGTRQPQHF
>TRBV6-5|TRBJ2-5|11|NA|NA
TGTGCCAGCAGATCTGGAGAGACCCAGTACTTC
CASRSGETQYF
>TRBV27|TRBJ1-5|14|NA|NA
TGTGCCAGCAGTTTCGGCGGGTACGGACAGCCCCAGCATTTT
CASSFGGYGQPQHF
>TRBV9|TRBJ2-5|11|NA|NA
TGTGCCAGCAATCCTGGCCCGGCCCAGTACTTC
CASNPGPAQYF
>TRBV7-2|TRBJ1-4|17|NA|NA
TGTGCCAGCAGCTTAGTAGCCAGCCTTGCAACTAATGAAAAACTGTTTTTT
CASSLVASLATNEKLFF